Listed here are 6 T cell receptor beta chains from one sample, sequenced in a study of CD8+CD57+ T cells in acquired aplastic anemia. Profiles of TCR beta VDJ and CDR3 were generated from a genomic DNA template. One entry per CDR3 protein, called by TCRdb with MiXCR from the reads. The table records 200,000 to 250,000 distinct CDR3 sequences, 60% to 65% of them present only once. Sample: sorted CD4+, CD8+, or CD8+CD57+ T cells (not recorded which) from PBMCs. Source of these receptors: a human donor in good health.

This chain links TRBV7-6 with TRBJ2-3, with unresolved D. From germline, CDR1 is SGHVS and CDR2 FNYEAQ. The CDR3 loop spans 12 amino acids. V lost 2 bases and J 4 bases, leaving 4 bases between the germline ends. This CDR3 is CASSLWADTQYF. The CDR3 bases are TGTGCCAGCAGCTTATGGGCAGATACGCAGTATTTT.

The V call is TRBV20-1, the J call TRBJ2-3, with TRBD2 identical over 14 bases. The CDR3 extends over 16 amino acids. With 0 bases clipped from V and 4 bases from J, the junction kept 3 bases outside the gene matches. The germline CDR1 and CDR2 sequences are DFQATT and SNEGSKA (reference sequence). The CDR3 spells CSAREGGLAGADTQYF. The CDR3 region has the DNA TGCAGTGCTAGAGAGGGGGGACTAGCGGGGGCAGATACGCAGTATTTT.

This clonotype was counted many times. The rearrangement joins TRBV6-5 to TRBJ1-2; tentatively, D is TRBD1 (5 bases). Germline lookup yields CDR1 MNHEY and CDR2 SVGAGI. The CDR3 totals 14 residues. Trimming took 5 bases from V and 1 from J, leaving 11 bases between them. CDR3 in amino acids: CASSPGLHNYGYTF. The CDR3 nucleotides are TGTGCCAGCAGTCCGGGACTCCATAACTATGGCTACACCTTC.

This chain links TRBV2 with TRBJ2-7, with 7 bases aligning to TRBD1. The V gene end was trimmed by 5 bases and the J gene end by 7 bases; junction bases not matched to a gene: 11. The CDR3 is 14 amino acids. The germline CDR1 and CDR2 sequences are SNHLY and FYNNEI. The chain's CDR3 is CASSPDRAEREQYF. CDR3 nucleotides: TGTGCCAGCAGTCCTGACAGGGCCGAGAGGGAGCAGTACTTC.

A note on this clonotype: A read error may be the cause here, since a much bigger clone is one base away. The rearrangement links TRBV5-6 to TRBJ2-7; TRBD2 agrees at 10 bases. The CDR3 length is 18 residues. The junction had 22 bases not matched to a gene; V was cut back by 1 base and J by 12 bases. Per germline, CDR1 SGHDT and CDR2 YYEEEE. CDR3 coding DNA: TGTGCCAGCAGCTTGCTGGCTAGCGGGAGTGATCCCCTAAGTAGAGGGTACTTC. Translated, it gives CASSLLASGSDPLSRGYF.

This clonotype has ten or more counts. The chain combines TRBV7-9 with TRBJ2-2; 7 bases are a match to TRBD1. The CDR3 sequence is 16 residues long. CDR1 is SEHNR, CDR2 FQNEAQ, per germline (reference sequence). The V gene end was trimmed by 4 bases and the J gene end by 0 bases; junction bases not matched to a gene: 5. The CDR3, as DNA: TGTGCCAGCAGCTCCCCGGGACAGACGAACACCGGGGAGCTGTTTTTT. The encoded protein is CASSSPGQTNTGELFF.